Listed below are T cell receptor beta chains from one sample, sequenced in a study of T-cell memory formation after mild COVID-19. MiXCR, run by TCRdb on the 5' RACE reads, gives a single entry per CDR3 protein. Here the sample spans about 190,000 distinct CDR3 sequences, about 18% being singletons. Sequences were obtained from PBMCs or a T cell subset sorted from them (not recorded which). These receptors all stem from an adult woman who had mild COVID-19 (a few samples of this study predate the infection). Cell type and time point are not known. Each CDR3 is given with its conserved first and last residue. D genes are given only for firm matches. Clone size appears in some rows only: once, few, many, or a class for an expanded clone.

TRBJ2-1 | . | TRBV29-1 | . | CSVEWLPNEQFF | TGCAGCGTTGAATGGCTACCCAATGAGCAGTTCTTC
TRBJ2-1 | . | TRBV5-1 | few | CASSLVSGLVEQFF | TGCGCCAGCAGCTTGGTTTCAGGGCTTGTTGAGCAGTTCTTC
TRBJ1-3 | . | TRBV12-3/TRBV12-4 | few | CASSLKIGNTIYF | TGTGCCAGCAGTTTAAAGATTGGAAACACCATATATTTT
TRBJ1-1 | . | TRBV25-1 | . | CASSGHPGTEAFF | TGTGCCAGCAGCGGACACCCGGGCACTGAAGCTTTCTTT
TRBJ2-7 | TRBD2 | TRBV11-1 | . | CASSLNGRAIYEQYF | TGTGCCAGCAGCTTAAACGGGAGGGCCATCTACGAGCAGTACTTC
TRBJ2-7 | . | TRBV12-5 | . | CASGLVRGGAVAYEQYF | TGTGCTAGTGGTTTGGTACGAGGGGGAGCGGTGGCCTACGAGCAGTACTTC
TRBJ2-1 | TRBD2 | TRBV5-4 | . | CASGPLAGASDEQFF | TGTGCCAGCGGCCCCCTAGCGGGAGCTTCGGATGAGCAGTTCTTC
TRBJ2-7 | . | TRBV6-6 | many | CASSLVYEQYF | TGTGCCAGCAGTTTAGTCTACGAGCAGTACTTC
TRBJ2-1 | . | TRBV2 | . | CASSRGYNEQFF | TGTGCCAGCAGTCGAGGGTACAATGAGCAGTTCTTC
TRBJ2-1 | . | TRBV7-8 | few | CASSPRTVVNEQFF | TGTGCCAGCAGCCCTCGGACAGTTGTCAATGAGCAGTTCTTC
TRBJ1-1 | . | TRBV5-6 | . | CASSLTDLNTEAFF | TGTGCCAGCAGCTTGACGGACCTGAACACTGAAGCTTTCTTT
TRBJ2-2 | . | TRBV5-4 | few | CASSLVGQTNTGELFF | TGTGCCAGCAGCTTGGTTGGACAGACGAACACCGGGGAGCTGTTTTTT
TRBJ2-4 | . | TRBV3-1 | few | CASSRGGTTNIQYF | TGTGCCAGCAGCCGAGGTGGGACAACAAACATTCAGTACTTC
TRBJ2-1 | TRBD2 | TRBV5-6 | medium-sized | CASSLETSPRHEQFF | TGTGCCAGCAGCTTGGAGACTAGCCCTCGACATGAGCAGTTCTTC
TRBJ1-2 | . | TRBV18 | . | CASSPGGLNYGYTF | TGTGCCAGCTCACCAGGCGGACTTAACTATGGCTACACCTTC
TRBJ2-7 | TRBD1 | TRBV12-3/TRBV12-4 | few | CASSLTLTGLPYEQYF | TGTGCCAGCAGCCTGACGCTGACAGGGCTACCCTACGAGCAGTACTTC
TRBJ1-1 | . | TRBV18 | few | CASSLGTILNTEAFF | TGTGCCAGCTCACTAGGTACCATACTTAACACTGAAGCTTTCTTT
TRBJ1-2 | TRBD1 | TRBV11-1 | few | CASSTGGTNHYGYTF | TGTGCCAGCTCTACAGGGGGCACGAATCATTATGGCTACACCTTC
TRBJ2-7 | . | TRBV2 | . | CASSQTVGVGYEQYF | TGTGCCAGCAGTCAGACAGTTGGGGTGGGCTACGAGCAGTACTTC
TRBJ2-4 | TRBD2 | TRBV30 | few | CAWGGTSFYIQYF | TGTGCCTGGGGGGGGACTAGCTTCTACATTCAGTACTTC
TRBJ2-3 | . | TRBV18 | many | CASSHGSPTDTQYF | TGTGCCAGCTCACACGGGAGTCCCACAGATACGCAGTATTTT
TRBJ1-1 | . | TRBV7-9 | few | CASSLPGRSNTEAFF | TGTGCCAGCAGCTTGCCGGGCCGATCGAACACTGAAGCTTTCTTT
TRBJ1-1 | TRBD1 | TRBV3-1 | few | CASIPQGRNTEAFF | TGTGCCAGCATTCCACAGGGGAGGAACACTGAAGCTTTCTTT
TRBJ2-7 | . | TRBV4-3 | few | CASSQAGDRARNF | TGCGCCAGCAGCCAAGCGGGAGACAGGGCCCGCAACTTC
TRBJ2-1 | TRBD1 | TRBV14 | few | CATSGTGYNEQFF | TGTGCCACCTCCGGGACAGGGTACAATGAGCAGTTCTTC
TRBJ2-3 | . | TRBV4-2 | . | CASSQLSGSTDTQYF | TGTGCCAGCAGCCAATTGAGCGGAAGCACAGATACGCAGTATTTT
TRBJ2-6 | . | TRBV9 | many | CASSIATGGAGANVLTF | TGTGCCAGCAGCATAGCGACCGGTGGGGCTGGGGCCAACGTCCTGACTTTC
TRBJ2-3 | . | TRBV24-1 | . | CATSPTSSRTDTQYF | TGTGCCACCTCTCCCACCTCCTCCCGGACAGATACGCAGTATTTT
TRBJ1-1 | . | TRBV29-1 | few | CSVILKNTEAFF | TGCAGCGTTATCTTAAAGAACACTGAAGCTTTCTTT
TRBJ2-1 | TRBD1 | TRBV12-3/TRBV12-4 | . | CASSLLGTEQFF | TGTGCCAGCAGTTTATTGGGGACAGAACAGTTCTTC
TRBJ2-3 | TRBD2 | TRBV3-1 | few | CASSQPKRGSTDTQYF | TGTGCCAGCAGCCAACCTAAGCGGGGTAGCACAGATACGCAGTATTTT
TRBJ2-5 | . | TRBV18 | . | CASSPGQKETQYF | TGTGCCAGCTCACCTGGACAGAAAGAGACCCAGTACTTC
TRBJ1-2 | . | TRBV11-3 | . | CASSPDGDYGYTF | TGTGCCAGCAGCCCTGACGGTGACTATGGCTACACCTTC
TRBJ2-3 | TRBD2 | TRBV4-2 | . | CASSQASGGAGYGTDTQYF | TGTGCCAGCAGCCAAGCTAGCGGGGGGGCGGGATATGGGACAGATACGCAGTATTTT
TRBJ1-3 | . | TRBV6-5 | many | CASSYSRQPGNTIYF | TGTGCCAGCAGTTACTCCCGTCAACCTGGAAACACCATATATTTT
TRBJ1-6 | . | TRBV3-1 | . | CASSQERGPGNSPLHF | TGTGCCAGCAGCCAAGAACGGGGTCCGGGGAATTCACCCCTCCACTTT
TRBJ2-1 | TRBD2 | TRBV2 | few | CASPSGRRNEQFF | TGTGCCAGCCCTAGCGGGAGGAGGAATGAGCAGTTCTTC
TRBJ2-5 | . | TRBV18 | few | CASSPIHSAQETQYF | TGTGCCAGCTCACCAATCCACAGTGCTCAAGAGACCCAGTACTTC
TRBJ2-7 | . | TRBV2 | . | CASSGRGTSYEQYF | TGTGCCAGCAGTGGAAGGGGGACCTCCTACGAGCAGTACTTC
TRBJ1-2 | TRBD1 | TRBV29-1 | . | CIGGGGDGYTF | TGCATCGGAGGGGGCGGGGATGGCTACACCTTC
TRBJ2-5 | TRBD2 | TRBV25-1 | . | CASSVGGLVPQETQYF | TGTGCCAGCAGTGTCGGAGGACTAGTCCCCCAAGAGACCCAGTACTTC
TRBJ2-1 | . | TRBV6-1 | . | CASSANRVSSYNEQFF | TGTGCCAGCAGTGCGAACAGGGTCAGCTCCTACAATGAGCAGTTCTTC
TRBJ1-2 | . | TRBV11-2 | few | CASSLTMTQYGYTF | TGTGCCAGCAGCTTAACGATGACCCAATATGGCTACACCTTC
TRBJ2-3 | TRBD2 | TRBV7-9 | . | CASSLTSGITDTQYF | TGTGCCAGCAGCTTAACTAGCGGAATCACAGATACGCAGTATTTT
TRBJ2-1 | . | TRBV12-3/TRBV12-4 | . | CASSLRRTPYNEQFF | TGTGCCAGCAGTTTGCGGCGGACTCCCTACAATGAGCAGTTCTTC
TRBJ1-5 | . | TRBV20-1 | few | CSAPSRSSNQPQHF | TGCAGTGCTCCGAGCCGATCGAGCAATCAGCCCCAGCATTTT
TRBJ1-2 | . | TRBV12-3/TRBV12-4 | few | CASSLVTAANYGYTF | TGTGCCAGCAGTTTGGTGACAGCAGCTAACTATGGCTACACCTTC
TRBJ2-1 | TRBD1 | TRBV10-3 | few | CAIRSSGTGGGRSYNEQFF | TGTGCCATCAGGTCCTCCGGGACAGGGGGCGGTCGGTCCTACAATGAGCAGTTCTTC
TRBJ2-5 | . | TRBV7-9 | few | CASSLVPGRQETQYF | TGTGCCAGCAGCTTAGTTCCGGGACGGCAAGAGACCCAGTACTTC
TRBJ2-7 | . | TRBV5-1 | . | CASSLEADYEQYF | TGCGCCAGCAGCTTGGAGGCGGACTACGAGCAGTACTTC
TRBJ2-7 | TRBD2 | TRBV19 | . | CASSIVLAGAYEQYF | TGTGCCAGTAGTATTGTACTAGCGGGAGCTTACGAGCAGTACTTC
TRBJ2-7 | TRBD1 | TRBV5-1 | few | CASSFSGTGSYEQYF | TGCGCCAGCAGCTTCTCTGGGACAGGATCCTACGAGCAGTACTTC
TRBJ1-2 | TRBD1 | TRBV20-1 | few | CSASLTGGYSYGYTF | TGCAGTGCTAGTCTTACAGGGGGGTATAGCTATGGCTACACCTTC
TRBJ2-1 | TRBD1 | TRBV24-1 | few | CATSDLRQGRHNEQFF | TGTGCCACCAGTGATTTGAGACAGGGCCGCCACAATGAGCAGTTCTTC
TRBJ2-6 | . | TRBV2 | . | CASSIANVLTF | TGTGCCAGCAGTATAGCCAACGTCCTGACTTTC
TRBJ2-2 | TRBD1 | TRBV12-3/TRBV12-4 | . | CASSLYRGMTGELFF | TGTGCCAGCAGTTTATACAGGGGGATGACCGGGGAGCTGTTTTTT
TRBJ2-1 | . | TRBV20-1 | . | CSASAWGVSYNEQFF | TGCAGTGCTAGTGCTTGGGGAGTCTCCTACAATGAGCAGTTCTTC
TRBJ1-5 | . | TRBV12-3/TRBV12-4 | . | CASSLARQGGQPQHF | TGTGCCAGCAGTTTAGCGCGCCAGGGAGGGCAGCCCCAGCATTTT
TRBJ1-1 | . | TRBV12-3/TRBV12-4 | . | CASSFRGTNTEAFF | TGTGCCAGCAGCTTTAGGGGCACGAACACTGAAGCTTTCTTT
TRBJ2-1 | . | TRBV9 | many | CASSVDSGGYNEQFF | TGTGCCAGCAGCGTAGACAGCGGAGGTTACAATGAGCAGTTCTTC